This T cell receptor beta chain stems from a study of circulating tumor DNA in untreated peripheral T-cell lymphoma. Study findings and constraints: Tumor-specific clonotypes were found in 65% to 80% of patients.

The data were produced by immunoSEQ multiplex PCR, yet TCRdb's version contains in-frame clones alone and is incomplete. The sample has about 2,200 clones, 60% to 80% seen once. This clone showed up just once. What it binds is unknown. The tumor tissue sample was taken at baseline before any treatment. Sequences were obtained from tumor tissue. This TCR derives from a human donor with peripheral T-cell lymphoma.

Here the CDR3 reads CASSLDNSGGSGEQFF. DNA of the CDR3: TGTGCCAGCAGCTTAGACAATAGCGGGGGGAGTGGTGAGCAGTTCTTC. The rearrangement links TRBV11-3 to TRBJ2-1; TRBD2 matches at 10 bases. From germline, CDR1 is SGHNT and CDR2 YENEEA. This CDR3 contains 16 residues. The ends lost 0 bases at V and 9 bases at J; junction bases unmatched: 8.